A single TCR beta chain is shown here with its context. With 60 Vbeta and 13 Jbeta primers, the PCR was carried out. TCRdb's table, derived via immunoSEQ multiplex PCR, lists solely in-frame clones and lacks some. The sample holds 120,000 or so clones, around three quarters seen once. CDR3 length: 14 amino acids. Germline-derived CDR1 and CDR2 are SGHTA and FQGNSA. V was pared by 5 bases and J by 2 bases, with 13 bases between. This entry is derived from a study of cytomegalovirus exposure and HLA in healthy donors. This rearrangement joins TRBV7-2 to TRBJ2-7; D call uncertain. Sequences were obtained from PBMCs. The TCR originated in a woman in her 40s in good health and CMV-seronegative. CDR3: CASSQPTPPYEQYF. The DNA of the CDR3 is TGTGCCAGCAGCCAACCGACACCTCCCTACGAGCAGTACTTC.